What follows are 30 T cell receptor beta chains derived from one specimen sequenced in a study of blood T cell repertoires in COVID-19 (TCRdb year 2020). The library was prepared using the immunoSEQ multiplex PCR assay. TCRdb mirrors the immuneACCESS table, restricted to in-frame sequences. Some clones are absent from its copies; in checked studies, under half trace to an unresolved V gene, and the reason for the others is unknown. This sample gives 65,000 to 95,000 clones in total; 60% to 85% of them show up just once. The biggest ten clones account for roughly 15% of the sample. Sequencing was performed on peripheral blood. These receptors were obtained from a human donor in a cohort sampled during active COVID-19.

The chain joins TRBV6-5 to TRBJ1-2; weak D call: TRBD1 (6 bases). V was shortened by 5 bases and J by 4 bases, with 11 bases between the two germline ends. The CDR3 spans 13 residues. The germline V gene encodes CDR1 MNHEY and CDR2 SVGAGI. The CDR3 DNA follows: TGTGCCAGCAGTCCAGGGGCCTTCTATGGCTACACCTTC. Translation gives CASSPGAFYGYTF.

J is TRBJ1-1 and V is TRBV29-1; 9 bases fit TRBD1. The V and J ends lost 6 bases and 11 bases, in that order; junction bases with no gene match: 10. In germline, CDR1 is SQVTM, CDR2 ANQGSEA. The CDR3 extends over 12 amino acids. The CDR3, as DNA: TGCAGCGTCTTCAGGACAGGGGAAACGGCTTTCTTT. Translating it yields CSVFRTGETAFF.

This clone was found once. The chain couples TRBV29-1 to TRBJ2-5; TRBD1 is a possible D gene (5 bases). V lost 4 bases and J lost 0, with 6 bases in between. From germline, CDR1 is SQVTM and CDR2 ANQGSEA. The CDR3 sequence is 12 residues long. The CDR3 DNA reads as TGCAGCGTTGGGGGCAACCAAGAGACCCAGTACTTC. This codes for CSVGGNQETQYF. Supplemented by reference TRBV29-1 and TRBJ2-5, the full variable domain reads SAVISQKPSRDICQRGTSLTIQCQVDSQVTMMFWYRQQPGQSLTLIATANQGSEATYESGFVIDKFPISRPNLTFSTLTVSNMSPEDSSIYLCSVGGNQETQYFGPGTRLLVL.

The CDR3 DNA is TGCGCCAGCAGCCAAGTCCCGGGGGGCCAGGAAAAACTGTTTTTT. Protein product: CASSQVPGGQEKLFF. The chain links TRBV4-1 to TRBJ1-4, with D maybe TRBD1 (6 bases). The V and J ends lost 1 base and 8 bases respectively, with 14 bases between them. CDR1 is MGHRA, CDR2 YSYEKL, per germline. CDR3 size: 15 residues.

V is TRBV5-1 and J is TRBJ2-3; the match to TRBD2 covers 10 bases. The CDR3 totals 16 residues. Germline loops: CDR1 SGHRS, CDR2 YFSETQ. V gave up 4 bases and J gave up 1 base; unmatched junction bases: 6. The CDR3 here is CASSRGLAGGTDTQYF. As DNA, the CDR3 is TGCGCCAGCAGCCGGGGGCTAGCGGGGGGCACAGATACGCAGTATTTT.

This chain joins TRBV6-5 and TRBJ2-7; 11 positions agree with TRBD1. CDR1 MNHEY and CDR2 SVGAGI come from the germline V gene. The CDR3 is made up of 14 amino acids. Trimming took 11 bases from V and 6 from J; bases not matched to a gene: 12. CDR3 region: CASSAGQGVPEQYV. The CDR3 DNA is TGTGCCTCCTCAGCGGGACAGGGGGTGCCCGAGCAGTACGTC.

The V gene is TRBV11-2, the J gene TRBJ1-3; D ambiguous. V dropped 2 bases and J dropped 0 bases, with 8 bases sitting between them. The CDR3 contains 15 residues. Per germline, CDR1 SGHAT and CDR2 FQNNGV. CDR3 sequence reads: CASSLPHSSGNTIYF. For the CDR3, the DNA is TGTGCCAGCAGCTTACCCCACAGCTCTGGAAACACCATATATTTT.

The CDR3 loop is CASSLHRDRGPDTQYF. As DNA, the CDR3 is TGTGCCAGCAGTCTCCACCGGGACAGGGGCCCAGATACGCAGTATTTT. The rearrangement joins TRBV28 to TRBJ2-3, with 10 bases identical to TRBD1. The V gene end was trimmed by 5 bases and the J gene end by 4 bases; junction bases not matched to a gene: 9. CDR3 length: 16 amino acids. CDR1 is MDHEN, CDR2 SYDVKM, per germline. Full variable domain (missing parts from reference TRBV28 and TRBJ2-3): DVKVTQSSRYLVKRTGEKVFLECVQDMDHENMFWYRQDPGLGLRLIYFSYDVKMKEKGDIPEGYSVSREKKERFSLILESASTNQTSMYLCASSLHRDRGPDTQYFGPGTRLTVL.

The chain joins TRBV6-5 to TRBJ2-1; weak D call: TRBD1 (5 bases). This CDR3 is 11 amino acids long. The germline gives CDR1 MNHEY, CDR2 SVGAGI. The V and J ends lost 10 bases and 11 bases respectively, with 15 bases between them. CDR3 DNA: TGTGCCACAATAACAGGCTATCAGCAGTTCTTC. Protein: CATITGYQQFF.

The CDR3 reads CASSGGVSNQPQHF. The CDR3 nucleotides are TGCGCCAGCAGTGGCGGAGTTAGCAATCAGCCCCAGCATTTT. The rearrangement links TRBV10-2 to TRBJ1-5; D ambiguous. The germline CDR1 and CDR2 sequences are WSHSY and SAAADI. This CDR3 comprises 14 residues. Trimming cost V 4 bases and J 0 bases, with 7 bases left between them.

The V and J genes are TRBV5-5 and TRBJ2-3; no clear D gene. The CDR3 is 14 residues long. In germline, CDR1 is SGHKS, CDR2 YYEKEE (reference sequence). Trimming removed 3 bases from V and 0 bases from J, with 8 bases in between. The CDR3 loop reads CASSSMSSTDTQYF. In nucleotides, the CDR3 is TGTGCCAGCAGCTCTATGTCTAGCACAGATACGCAGTATTTT.

The chain uses TRBV7-9 and TRBJ2-3; D is possibly TRBD1 (6 bases). This CDR3 is built from 15 residues. CDR1 is SEHNR and CDR2 is FQNEAQ in the germline V gene (reference sequence). V lost 5 bases and J 1 base, leaving 13 bases between the germline ends. The CDR3 protein is CASSPTGIGTDTQYF. The CDR3 DNA sequence: TGTGCCAGCAGCCCCACAGGGATCGGCACAGATACGCAGTATTTT.

This clone was recorded many times. V is TRBV4-3 and J is TRBJ2-1, with D unresolved. V was clipped by 1 base and J by 7 bases, with 11 bases between them. The germline V gene has CDR1 LGHNA and CDR2 YSLEER. The CDR3 is 14 amino acids. The CDR3, as DNA: TGCGCCAGCAGCCAAGGGCTTGCCGATAATGAGCAGTTCTTC. Its protein product is CASSQGLADNEQFF.

This clone was seen a few times. V usage is TRBV27 and J usage is TRBJ2-7; perhaps TRBD1 as D (6 bases). The CDR3 totals 13 residues. From germline, CDR1 is MNHEY and CDR2 SMNVEV (reference sequence). V lost 3 bases to trimming and J lost 7 bases, with 13 bases between them. The CDR3 sequence: CASSLVGRGEQYF. CDR3 bases: TGTGCCAGCAGTTTGGTAGGAAGGGGGGAGCAGTACTTC.

This chain uses TRBV19 with TRBJ1-6; D might be TRBD1 (5 bases). Germline V gene lookup returns CDR1 LNHDA and CDR2 SQIVND (reference sequence). V lost 4 bases, J lost 9 bases, and 13 bases lay in between. This CDR3 has 14 amino acids. Here the CDR3 DNA reads TGTGCCAGTAGTAGTGGGGGGAATGGTTCACCCCTCCACTTT. Residues: CASSSGGNGSPLHF.

The genes are TRBV19 and TRBJ2-1; D is unresolved. Germline V CDR1 and CDR2: LNHDA, SQIVND (reference sequence). CDR3 length equals 12 residues. The V end was cut by 2 bases, the J end by 6 bases, with 5 bases between. The CDR3 region is CASSIIGNEQFF. In DNA, the CDR3 is TGTGCCAGTAGTATAATCGGCAATGAGCAGTTCTTC.

The chain links TRBV5-1 to TRBJ1-1; a weak D match, TRBD1 (6 bases). CDR3 length: 14 residues. Trimming left V 3 bases short and J 4 bases short, with 13 bases between. Germline CDR1 reads SGHRS; CDR2 reads YFSETQ. As DNA, the CDR3 is TGCGCCAGCAGCTCCCAATGGGGGCGCACTGAAGCTTTCTTT. Its translation is CASSSQWGRTEAFF.

The genes are TRBV27 and TRBJ1-4; D might be TRBD1 (5 bases). This CDR3 is 16 amino acids long. The V gene lost 5 bases and the J gene lost 8 bases, with 21 bases spanning the gap. CDR1 MNHEY and CDR2 SMNVEV come from the germline V gene (reference sequence). CDR3 nucleotide sequence: TGTGCCAGCAGTCCGGCCGGGGGTGTGGACTCGGAAAAACTGTTTTTT. It encodes CASSPAGGVDSEKLFF. Supplemented by reference TRBV27 and TRBJ1-4, the full variable domain reads EAQVTQNPRYLITVTGKKLTVTCSQNMNHEYMSWYRQDPGLGLRQIYYSMNVEVTDKGDVPEGYKVSRKEKRNFPLILESPSPNQTSLYFCASSPAGGVDSEKLFFGSGTQLSVL.

This chain joins TRBV7-9 and TRBJ2-5, with 9 bases fitting TRBD2. With 5 bases clipped from V and 6 bases from J, the junction kept 13 bases outside the gene matches. Germline CDR1 SEHNR, CDR2 FQNEAQ (reference sequence). The CDR3 is 16 residues long. The CDR3 sequence: CASSPIFLAGTQTQYF. The CDR3 coding sequence is TGTGCCAGCAGCCCCATCTTTCTAGCGGGGACCCAGACCCAGTACTTC.

The rearrangement joins TRBV5-1 to TRBJ1-1; 10 nucleotides agree with TRBD1. Germline CDR1 reads SGHRS; CDR2 reads YFSETQ. V gave up 7 bases and J gave up 6 bases; unmatched junction bases: 9. This CDR3 contains 14 residues. The CDR3 here is CASVPGQGRAEAFF. The CDR3 DNA sequence: TGCGCCAGCGTTCCGGGACAGGGGAGGGCTGAAGCTTTCTTT.

As to this clone: The junction and the germline gene differ at one end; a read error may be behind it. This chain joins TRBV6-2 or TRBV6-3 and TRBJ2-5; 7 bases line up with TRBD2. Per germline, CDR1 MNHEY and CDR2 SVGEGT. This CDR3 has 12 residues. The CDR3 loop reads CASSPPFREGHF. In DNA form, the CDR3 reads TGTGCCAGCAGTCCCCCCTTCAGGGAGGGGCACTTC.

This chain uses TRBV3-1 (or the pseudogene TRBV3-2) with TRBJ2-7; TRBD2 might be the D (5 bases). V lost 3 bases and J 2 bases, leaving 8 bases between the germline ends. The CDR3 extends over 13 amino acids. The V gene's germline CDR1 is LGHDT and CDR2 YNNKEL (reference sequence). CDR3 DNA sequence: TGTGCCAGCAGCCAGCCCGGGACCTACGAGCAGTACTTC. Protein sequence: CASSQPGTYEQYF.

The V call is TRBV9, the J call TRBJ1-3, with D possibly TRBD1 on 6 matching bases. Trimming pared 4 bases from V and 4 bases from J, leaving 12 bases between. The CDR3 spans 14 residues. Germline CDR1 is SGDLS and CDR2 is YYNGEE. The CDR3 DNA is TGTGCCAGCAGCCCACCGGGACACGGAAACACCATATATTTT. Amino acids: CASSPPGHGNTIYF. The variable domain in full, completed from reference TRBV9 and TRBJ1-3, reads DSGVTQTPKHLITATGQRVTLRCSPRSGDLSVYWYQQSLDQGLQFLIQYYNGEERAKGNILERFSAQQFPDLHSELNLSSLELGDSALYFCASSPPGHGNTIYFGEGSWLTVV.

V gene TRBV6-1 combines with J gene TRBJ2-5; TRBD1 matches 11 bases. V was clipped by 2 bases and J by 5 bases; unmatched bases: 22. The CDR3 runs 21 residues. Looked up from germline, CDR1 is MNHNS and CDR2 is SASEGT. CDR3 loop: CASSELPTSIGQGARWETQYF. The CDR3, as DNA: TGTGCCAGCAGTGAACTCCCTACCTCAATTGGACAGGGGGCGAGGTGGGAGACCCAGTACTTC.

This CDR3 reads CASSLDTGFEQYF. CDR3 nucleotides: TGTGCCAGCAGCCTAGATACAGGGTTCGAGCAGTACTTC. The rearrangement uses TRBV4-2 and TRBJ2-7; the D gene is possibly TRBD1 (6 bases). Trimming stripped 4 bases from V and 6 bases from J, with 13 bases between. Germline V CDR1 and CDR2: LGHNA, YNFKEQ. The CDR3 is made up of 13 amino acids.

In this sample, this clone turned up a few times. The chain carries TRBV7-2 and TRBJ2-3; 7 bases are a match to TRBD2. This CDR3 contains 17 residues. V dropped 0 bases and J dropped 1; count of bases not matched to a gene: 7. Germline V gives CDR1 SGHTA, CDR2 FQGNSA. The CDR3 is CASSLAGRLAGTDTQYF. DNA for the CDR3: TGTGCCAGCAGCTTAGCGGGGAGGCTAGCGGGCACAGATACGCAGTATTTT.

The chain has TRBV3-1 (or the pseudogene TRBV3-2) and TRBJ2-7; TRBD2 agrees at 11 bases. The J segment lost 1 base and the V segment lost 6 bases, leaving 8 bases of the junction unmatched. CDR1 and CDR2 (germline): LGHDT, YNNKEL (reference sequence). The CDR3 contains 16 residues. The CDR3 DNA is TGTGCCAGCAGAGAGACTAGCGGGGCGGGGTCCTACGAGCAGTACTTC. Residues: CASRETSGAGSYEQYF.

V and J are TRBV3-1 (or the pseudogene TRBV3-2) and TRBJ2-1, with 9 bases that match TRBD2. Germline V gene data show CDR1 as LGHDT and CDR2 as YNNKEL (reference sequence). Trimming took 1 base from V and 7 from J; bases not matched to a gene: 8. CDR3 length: 16 residues. This CDR3 is CASSQVGRGGRNEQFF. The CDR3 DNA follows: TGTGCCAGCAGCCAAGTGGGGCGGGGGGGCCGAAATGAGCAGTTCTTC.

V gene TRBV5-5 combines with J gene TRBJ2-5; the D is unclear. The CDR3 sequence is 14 residues long. Trimming took off 0 bases at V and 3 bases at J, with 9 bases between the two ends. The germline gives CDR1 SGHKS, CDR2 YYEKEE (reference sequence). CDR3 in amino acids: CASSLVRFEETQYF. CDR3 DNA: TGTGCCAGCAGCTTGGTCAGGTTTGAAGAGACCCAGTACTTC.

The chain employs TRBV6-5 and TRBJ1-1; 10 bases line up with TRBD1. The CDR3 has 15 residues. V gave up 2 bases and J gave up 5 bases; unmatched junction bases: 5. The germline CDR1 and CDR2 sequences are MNHEY and SVGAGI. DNA of the CDR3: TGTGCCAGCAGTTACGTTGGGACAGGGGATACTGAAGCTTTCTTT. Protein: CASSYVGTGDTEAFF.